These T cell receptor beta chains were read from a single sample in a study of beta chain features in type 1 diabetes. TCRdb's table, derived via immunoSEQ multiplex PCR, lists solely in-frame clones and lacks some. The table has approximately 250,000 clones, 24% seen once. Sequencing was carried out using naive CD4+ T cells from blood. The receptor set was obtained from a young woman with type 1 diabetes. Both conserved end residues are part of each CDR3. The D gene is left open where the match is weak. Size is stated for part of the rows, as once, few or many counts, or as a class when the clone is expanded.

V gene	D gene	clone size	J gene	CDR3 DNA	CDR3 protein
TRBV20-1	-	few	TRBJ1-1	TGCAGTGTTCGGGGTGGAACTGAAGCTTTCTTT	CSVRGGTEAFF
TRBV30	-	-	TRBJ2-2	TGTGCCTGGAGTGGTATTTACACCGGGGAGCTGCTTTTT	CAWSGIYTGELLF
TRBV29-1	-	few	TRBJ2-1	TGCAGCGCCCAGGGGGGATCAGTAGGGCAGTTCTTC	CSAQGGSVGQFF
TRBV5-4	-	few	TRBJ2-5	TGTGCCAGCAGCTCGGGAGGGGGCGGAAAGACCCAGTACTTC	CASSSGGGGKTQYF
TRBV5-6	TRBD2	few	TRBJ2-7	TGTGCCAGCAGGAGAGCGGGAGGGCCCCTCTACGAGCAGTACTTC	CASRRAGGPLYEQYF
TRBV9	TRBD1	few	TRBJ1-2	TGTGCCAGCAGCGTTACCGCCGGGACAGGGGGATATGGCTACACCTTC	CASSVTAGTGGYGYTF
TRBV18	TRBD2	-	TRBJ2-1	TGTGCCAGCTCACCGCCCGGACTAGCGGGGCGTCTCGGGAATGAGCAGTTCTTC	CASSPPGLAGRLGNEQFF
TRBV6-5	-	few	TRBJ2-7	TGTGCCAGCAGTCCCAGAGACAGAGCCTACGAGCAGTACTTC	CASSPRDRAYEQYF
TRBV10-3	TRBD2	-	TRBJ2-7	TGTGCCTCTACGGGGCTAGCGGGAGTCGGCGAGCAGTACTTC	CASTGLAGVGEQYF
TRBV29-1	TRBD2	few	TRBJ2-1	TGCAGCGTTGCTACTAGCGGGAGGGGTAGCTCCTACAATGAGCAGTTCTTC	CSVATSGRGSSYNEQFF
TRBV5-1	TRBD2	-	TRBJ2-1	TGCGCCAGCAGCGCTAGCGGAGCGGACAATGAGCAGTTCTTC	CASSASGADNEQFF
TRBV29-1	-	-	TRBJ2-2	TGCAGCGCGGCTCCGGGACAAAACACCGGGGAGCTGTTTTTT	CSAAPGQNTGELFF
TRBV7-9	-	few	TRBJ2-7	TGTGCCAGCAGCCGACCACCAGGACTCCACGATGGGTTGCCGTACTTC	CASSRPPGLHDGLPYF
TRBV4-1	TRBD2	once	TRBJ2-7	TGCGCCAGCAGCCGAGGGCTAGCGGGAGTCGTCTACGAGCAGTACTTC	CASSRGLAGVVYEQYF
TRBV29-1	TRBD1	-	TRBJ1-4	TGCAGCGCAGGGACAGGAAATGAAAAACTGTTTTTT	CSAGTGNEKLFF
TRBV6-1	TRBD2	few	TRBJ2-7	TGTGCCAGCAGCAAACTAGCGGGTGATTCCTACGAGCAGTACTTC	CASSKLAGDSYEQYF
TRBV29-1	-	-	TRBJ2-5	TGCAGCACAGCTTCGCAAGAGACCCAGTACTTC	CSTASQETQYF
TRBV4-1	TRBD2	few	TRBJ2-5	TGCGCCAGCAGCCAGCGGGGAGGGAGTACAGAGACCCAGTACTTC	CASSQRGGSTETQYF
TRBV7-9	TRBD1	few	TRBJ2-2	TGTGCCAGCAGCCGTGACAGGGGGCTTAGCCCCGGGGAGCTGTTTTTT	CASSRDRGLSPGELFF
TRBV5-1	-	-	TRBJ2-7	TGCGCCAGCAGCTTGGGGCAGGAAACTTTGGGAGAAGCCTACGAGCAGTACTTC	CASSLGQETLGEAYEQYF
TRBV6-6	-	-	TRBJ2-5	TGTGCCAGCAGTTACTCGCGGGGCGGCGAGACCCAGTACTTC	CASSYSRGGETQYF
TRBV6-1	TRBD2	once	TRBJ2-1	TGTGCCAACTCAGGACTAGCGGGAGTCAATGAGCAGTTCTTC	CANSGLAGVNEQFF
TRBV7-9	-	once	TRBJ2-1	TGTGCCAGCAGCTTACGTGGTCGAGACGGGAATGAGCAGTTCTTC	CASSLRGRDGNEQFF
TRBV7-9	-	-	TRBJ2-7	TGTGCCAGCAGCTTAACACAGCCCTCCTACGAGCAGTACTTC	CASSLTQPSYEQYF
TRBV28	TRBD1	-	TRBJ1-2	TGTGCCAGCAGTATGCAGGGGGGCGGCTACACCTTC	CASSMQGGGYTF
TRBV10-3	-	-	TRBJ2-5	TGTGCCATCAGCCAGGGATATGAGACCCAGTACTTC	CAISQGYETQYF
TRBV5-1	-	-	TRBJ2-7	TGCGCCAGCAGCTTAAGCGTCACATCCTACGAGCAGTACTTC	CASSLSVTSYEQYF
TRBV6-1	-	-	TRBJ1-5	TGTGCCAGCACAGAGGTAAGGGGACAGCCCCAGCATTTT	CASTEVRGQPQHF
TRBV4-1	-	-	TRBJ2-7	TGCGCCAGCAGCCAATTTAGCGGAAGCTCCTACGAGCAGTACTTC	CASSQFSGSSYEQYF